The 9 T cell receptor beta chains in this list originate from one sample, sequenced in a study of early T cells in non-severe SARS-CoV-2 infection. TCRdb reprocessed the 5' RACE reads with MiXCR, giving one entry per CDR3 protein. This sample carries tens of thousands of distinct CDR3 sequences, roughly 10% of them seen once, and the ten largest clones take over 8.5%. The sample was whole blood. Source of these receptors: an adult who was a healthcare worker with PCR-confirmed SARS-CoV-2 infection or an uninfected control (not recorded which).

This clonotype came up many times. The V and J genes are TRBV9 and TRBJ2-1; 8 nucleotides align to TRBD1. V shed 5 bases and J 6 bases; nucleotides not matched to a gene: 7. This CDR3 contains 14 residues. CDR1 SGDLS and CDR2 YYNGEE come from the germline V gene. CDR3 region: CASSRTGPANEQFF. The CDR3 bases are TGTGCCAGCAGTCGGACAGGGCCTGCCAATGAGCAGTTCTTC.

The chain has TRBV29-1 and TRBJ1-1, with D perhaps TRBD1 (5 bases). The CDR3 is 12 residues long. Trimming shortened V by 7 bases and J by 6 bases, and 15 bases separated the two germline ends. Germline assignment: CDR1 SQVTM and CDR2 ANQGSEA. CDR3 nucleotides: TGCAGCGAGAATGGATGGGGCCCTGAAGCTTTCTTT. This encodes CSENGWGPEAFF.

At least ten counts were recorded for this clonotype. This chain connects TRBV6-5 to TRBJ2-3; D unresolved. The CDR3 extends over 11 amino acids. In germline, CDR1 is MNHEY, CDR2 SVGAGI. With 4 bases removed from V and 4 bases from J, the gap between germline ends came to 3 bases. The CDR3 is CASSSSDTQYF. CDR3 DNA: TGTGCCAGCAGTTCCTCAGATACGCAGTATTTT.

On this clonotype: This may come from a read error, since a much larger clone is one base off. This sequence joins TRBV27 and TRBJ2-1; weak D call: TRBD2 (5 bases). This CDR3 region has 14 residues. Germline V gives CDR1 MNHEY, CDR2 SMNVEV (reference sequence). The CDR3 DNA reads TGTGCCAGCAGTGACCGGGATATCTACAATGAGCTGTTCTTC. Residues: CASSDRDIYNELFF.

The CDR3 coding sequence is TGCGCCAGCAGCCCAACCGGGACTAGCGGAAACTACAATGAGCAGTTCTTC. This codes for CASSPTGTSGNYNEQFF. This chain connects TRBV4-1 to TRBJ2-1; 11 nucleotides line up with TRBD2. The CDR3 runs 17 residues. Germline V CDR1 and CDR2: MGHRA, YSYEKL. J lost 3 bases, V lost 4 bases, and 8 bases had no gene match.

This clonotype showed up many times. The V and J genes are TRBV6-5 and TRBJ2-1, with D perhaps assigned TRBD1 or TRBD2 (5 bases each). This CDR3 has 11 amino acids. Germline values: CDR1 MNHEY, CDR2 SVGAGI. V was shortened by 5 bases and J by 11 bases, with 10 bases between the two germline ends. CDR3 in amino acids: CASSQGVQQFF. The CDR3 DNA reads TGTGCCAGCAGTCAGGGAGTTCAGCAGTTCTTC.

This clonotype was detected only a few times. CDR3 residues: CASSPTGTHRETQYF. In DNA, the CDR3 is TGTGCCAGCAGCCCGACCGGGACTCACCGAGAGACCCAGTACTTC. J is TRBJ2-5 and V is TRBV6-6; D is possibly TRBD2 (6 bases). V lost 6 bases, J lost 4 bases, and 18 bases lay in between. The CDR3 extends over 15 amino acids. Germline lookup yields CDR1 MNHNY and CDR2 SVGAGI (reference sequence).

V and J are TRBV12-5 and TRBJ2-3, with 12 bases that match TRBD2. Germline lookup yields CDR1 LGHNT and CDR2 FRNRAP. The CDR3 sequence is 15 residues long. Trimming cost V 7 bases and J 3 bases; bases outside gene matches: 5. CDR3 DNA sequence: TGTGCTAGTGCCCGAACTAGCGGGAGGACAGATACGCAGTATTTT. It is translated as CASARTSGRTDTQYF.

Many counts were recorded for this clonotype. The chain carries TRBV5-1 and TRBJ2-1, with D perhaps matching TRBD2 (6 bases). This CDR3 is 17 amino acids long. The germline V and J ends were trimmed by 5 bases and 3 bases, with 21 bases remaining between them. The germline V gene has CDR1 SGHRS and CDR2 YFSETQ. The CDR3 reads CASSSTVGGPSYNEQFF. The CDR3 DNA is TGCGCCAGCAGTTCCACGGTAGGAGGGCCAAGCTACAATGAGCAGTTCTTC.